Given below is one T cell receptor (beta chain) in context. Its antigen is unidentified. Semi-nested PCR with reverse primers in the TRAC or TRBC constant regions amplified each chain separately. TCRdb passed the 5' RACE reads through MiXCR, listing each CDR3 protein once. Seen here are thousands of distinct CDR3 sequences, less than 40% observed once, and the top ten hold about 2.3%. This record belongs to a study of T cells generated in artificial thymic organoids. Non-mobilized peripheral blood came from healthy adult donors. RNA was purified from about 40,000 to 200,000 sorted cells per sample. Study outcomes and limitations: Thymic and blood naive CD8 cells had diversity comparable to organoid-derived ones.

The sample consisted of naive CD8+ T cells from blood. The sample's subset: CD3+TCRalphabeta+CD8SP T cells; for blood, CD45RO-CCR7+ naive CD8+ T cells. The TCR comes from a human donor who gave cord blood stem cells for thymic organoid culture, a cardiac surgery patient who gave postnatal thymus, or a blood donor (not recorded which).

The CDR3 sequence: CASRLTGFLTDTQYF. The CDR3 bases are TGTGCCAGCAGATTAACAGGGTTCCTCACAGATACGCAGTATTTT. V gene TRBV12-3 or TRBV12-4 combines with J gene TRBJ2-3; D possibly corresponds to TRBD1 (6 bases). V was pared by 6 bases and J by 2 bases, with 15 bases between. The CDR3 is 15 residues long.